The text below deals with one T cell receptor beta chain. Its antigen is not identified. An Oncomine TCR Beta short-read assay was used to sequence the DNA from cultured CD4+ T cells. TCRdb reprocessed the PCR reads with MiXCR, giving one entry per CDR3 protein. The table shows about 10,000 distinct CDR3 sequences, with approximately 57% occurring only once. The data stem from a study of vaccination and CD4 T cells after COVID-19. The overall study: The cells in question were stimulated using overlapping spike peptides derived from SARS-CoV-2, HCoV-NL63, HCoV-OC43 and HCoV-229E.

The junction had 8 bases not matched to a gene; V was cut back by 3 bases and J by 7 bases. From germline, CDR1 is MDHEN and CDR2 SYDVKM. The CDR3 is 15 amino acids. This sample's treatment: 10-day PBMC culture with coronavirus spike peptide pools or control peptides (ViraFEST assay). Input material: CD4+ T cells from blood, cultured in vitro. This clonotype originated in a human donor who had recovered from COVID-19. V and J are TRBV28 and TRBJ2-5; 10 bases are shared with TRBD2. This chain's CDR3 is CASSLSLAGVGTQYF. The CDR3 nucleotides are TGTGCCAGCAGTTTGAGTCTAGCGGGAGTGGGGACCCAGTACTTC.